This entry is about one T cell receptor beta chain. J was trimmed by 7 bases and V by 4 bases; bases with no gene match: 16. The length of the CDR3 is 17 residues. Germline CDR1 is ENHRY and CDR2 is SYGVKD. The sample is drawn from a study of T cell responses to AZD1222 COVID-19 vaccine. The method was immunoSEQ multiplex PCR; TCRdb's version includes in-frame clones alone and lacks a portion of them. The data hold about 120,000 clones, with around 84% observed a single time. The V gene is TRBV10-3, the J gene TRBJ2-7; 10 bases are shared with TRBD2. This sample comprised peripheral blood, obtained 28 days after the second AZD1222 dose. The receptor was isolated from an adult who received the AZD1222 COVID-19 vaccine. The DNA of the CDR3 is TGTGCCATCAGTGGCTCGGGGACTAGCGAGGCGTACCGAGAGCAGTACTTC. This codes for CAISGSGTSEAYREQYF.